This TCR beta chain emerged from a study of T cells in Graves' hyperthyroidism and ophthalmopathy. Graves' hyperthyroidism was deemed stable given no ophthalmopathy progression within 18 months. Diagnostic assessment was based on clinical symptoms, serum thyroxine and TRAb, thyroid ultrasound and orbital computed tomography. CDR3 length: 17 amino acids. The germline CDR1 and CDR2 sequences are MGHRA and YSYEKL. Deletions cut 10 bases from V and 5 bases from J, with 24 bases between. General observations from the study: The model predicted ophthalmopathy a median roughly six months before onset. Blood samples included most of the expanded thyroid clonotypes exceeding 0.001.

Amplification of TCR beta CDR3 regions was performed using RNA transcripts as template. The study used the HTBI primer set for a first-round RT-PCR of the TCR CDR3. One entry per CDR3 protein, called by TCRdb with MiXCR from the multiplex PCR reads. Of more than 75,000 distinct CDR3 sequences listed, around 50% are singletons. Concerning this clonotype: What it binds is unknown.

The receptor was isolated from a woman in her thirties or forties with Graves' hyperthyroidism. The V gene is TRBV4-1, the J gene TRBJ1-6; D is perhaps TRBD1 (5 bases). Sequenced material: blood. In DNA, the CDR3 is TGCGCCACATCGCAGGAGGGGCGAATCCCCCATAATTCACCCCTCCACTTT. This codes for CATSQEGRIPHNSPLHF.